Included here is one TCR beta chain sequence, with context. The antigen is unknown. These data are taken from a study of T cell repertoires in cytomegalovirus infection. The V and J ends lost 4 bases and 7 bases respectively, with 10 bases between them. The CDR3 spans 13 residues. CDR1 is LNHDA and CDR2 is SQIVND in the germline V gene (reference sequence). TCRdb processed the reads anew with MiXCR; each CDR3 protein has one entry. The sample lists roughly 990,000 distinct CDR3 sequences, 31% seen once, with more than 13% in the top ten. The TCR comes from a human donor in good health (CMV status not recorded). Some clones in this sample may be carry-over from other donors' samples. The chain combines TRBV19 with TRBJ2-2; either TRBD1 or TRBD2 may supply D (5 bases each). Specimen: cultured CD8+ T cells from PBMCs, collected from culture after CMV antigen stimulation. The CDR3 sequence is CASSTVRGGELFF. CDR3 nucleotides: TGTGCCAGTAGTACGGTGAGGGGCGGGGAGCTGTTTTTT.